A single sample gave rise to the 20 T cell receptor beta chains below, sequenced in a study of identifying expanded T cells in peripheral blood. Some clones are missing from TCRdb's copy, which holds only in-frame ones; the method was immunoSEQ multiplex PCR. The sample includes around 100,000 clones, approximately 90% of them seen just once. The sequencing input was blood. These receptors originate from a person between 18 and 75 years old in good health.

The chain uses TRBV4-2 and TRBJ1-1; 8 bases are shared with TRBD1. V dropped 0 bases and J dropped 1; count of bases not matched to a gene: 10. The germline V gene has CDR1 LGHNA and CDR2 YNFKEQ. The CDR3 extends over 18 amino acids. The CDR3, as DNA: TGTGCCAGCAGCCAAGAGGCGGGCACAGGGGGGGAGAACACTGAAGCTTTCTTT. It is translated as CASSQEAGTGGENTEAFF.

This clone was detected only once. The CDR3 is CASSSPPRNYGYTF. CDR3 coding DNA: TGTGCCAGCAGTTCCCCGCCTAGGAACTATGGCTACACCTTC. This chain uses TRBV28 with TRBJ1-2; D is unclear. The CDR3 sequence is 14 residues long. The V gene lost 4 bases and the J gene lost 2 bases, with 11 bases spanning the gap. CDR1 is MDHEN, CDR2 SYDVKM, per germline.

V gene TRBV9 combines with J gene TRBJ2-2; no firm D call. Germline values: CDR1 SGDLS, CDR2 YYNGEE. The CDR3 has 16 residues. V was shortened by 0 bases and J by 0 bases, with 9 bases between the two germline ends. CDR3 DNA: TGTGCCAGCAGCGTAGGCGATGGCTCGAACACCGGGGAGCTGTTTTTT. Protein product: CASSVGDGSNTGELFF.

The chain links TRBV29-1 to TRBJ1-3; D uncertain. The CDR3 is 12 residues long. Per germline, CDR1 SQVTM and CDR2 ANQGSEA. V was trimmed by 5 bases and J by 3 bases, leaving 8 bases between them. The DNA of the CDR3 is TGCAGCGTTAGACGGGGTGGAAACACCATATATTTT. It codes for CSVRRGGNTIYF.

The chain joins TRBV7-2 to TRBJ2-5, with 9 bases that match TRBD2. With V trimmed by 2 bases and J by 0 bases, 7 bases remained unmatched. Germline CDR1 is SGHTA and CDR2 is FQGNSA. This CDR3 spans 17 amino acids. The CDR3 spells CASSLLGSGGYQETQYF. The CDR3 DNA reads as TGTGCCAGCAGCTTACTAGGTAGCGGGGGATACCAAGAGACCCAGTACTTC.

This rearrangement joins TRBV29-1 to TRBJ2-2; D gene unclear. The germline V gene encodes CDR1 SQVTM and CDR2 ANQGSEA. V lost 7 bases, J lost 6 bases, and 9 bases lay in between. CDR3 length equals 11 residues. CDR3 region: CSAHGAGELFF. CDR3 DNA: TGCAGCGCCCATGGAGCCGGGGAGCTGTTTTTT.

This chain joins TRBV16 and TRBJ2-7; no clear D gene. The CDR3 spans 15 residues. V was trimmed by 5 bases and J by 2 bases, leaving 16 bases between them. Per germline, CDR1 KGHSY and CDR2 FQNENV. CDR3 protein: CASSEFHPGPYEQYF. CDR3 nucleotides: TGTGCCAGCAGCGAATTCCACCCAGGACCCTACGAGCAGTACTTC.

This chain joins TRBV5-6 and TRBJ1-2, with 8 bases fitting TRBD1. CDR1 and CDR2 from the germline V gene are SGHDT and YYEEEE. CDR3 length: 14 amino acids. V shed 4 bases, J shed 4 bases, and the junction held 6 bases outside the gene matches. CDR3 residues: CASSPGTGSYGYTF. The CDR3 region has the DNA TGTGCCAGCAGCCCGGGGACAGGTTCCTATGGCTACACCTTC.

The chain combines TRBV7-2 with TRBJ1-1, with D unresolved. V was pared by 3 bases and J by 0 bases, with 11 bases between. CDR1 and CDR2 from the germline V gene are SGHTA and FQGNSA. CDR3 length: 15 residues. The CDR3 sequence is CASSFTVPLNTEAFF. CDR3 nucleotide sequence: TGTGCCAGCAGCTTTACCGTCCCCCTGAACACTGAAGCTTTCTTT.

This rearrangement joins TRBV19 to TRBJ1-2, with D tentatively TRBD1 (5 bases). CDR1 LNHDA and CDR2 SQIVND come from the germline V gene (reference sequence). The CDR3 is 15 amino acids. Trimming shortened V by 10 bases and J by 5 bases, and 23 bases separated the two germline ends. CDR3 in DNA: TGTGCCACCGAGGGGCCCCCACAGGCTTTATATGGCTACACCTTC. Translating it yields CATEGPPQALYGYTF.

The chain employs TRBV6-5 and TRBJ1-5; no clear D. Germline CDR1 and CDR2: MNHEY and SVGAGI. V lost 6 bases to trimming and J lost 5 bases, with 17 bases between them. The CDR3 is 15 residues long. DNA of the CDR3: TGTGCCAGCAGCCCCCAATCTCCCCAGTATCAGCCCCAGCATTTT. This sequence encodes CASSPQSPQYQPQHF.

The CDR3 sequence is CASAGGRPHYGYTF. CDR3 sequence (DNA): TGTGCCAGTGCCGGTGGACGGCCACACTATGGCTACACCTTC. V gene TRBV19 combines with J gene TRBJ1-2, with D unresolved. The CDR3 spans 14 residues. V was pared by 8 bases and J by 3 bases, with 16 bases between. In germline, CDR1 is LNHDA, CDR2 SQIVND (reference sequence). The full variable domain, rest sourced from reference TRBV19 and TRBJ1-2, is DGGITQSPKYLFRKEGQNVTLSCEQNLNHDAMYWYRQDPGQGLRLIYYSQIVNDFQKGDIAEGYSVSREKKESFPLTVTSAQKNPTAFYLCASAGGRPHYGYTFGSGTRLTVV.

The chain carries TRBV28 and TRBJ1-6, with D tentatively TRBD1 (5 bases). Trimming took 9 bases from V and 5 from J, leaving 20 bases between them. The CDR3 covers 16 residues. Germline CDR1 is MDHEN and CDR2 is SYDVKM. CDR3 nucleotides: TGTGCCAGTGATACCCAGGGCCTAATAAATAATTCACCCCTCCACTTT. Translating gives CASDTQGLINNSPLHF.

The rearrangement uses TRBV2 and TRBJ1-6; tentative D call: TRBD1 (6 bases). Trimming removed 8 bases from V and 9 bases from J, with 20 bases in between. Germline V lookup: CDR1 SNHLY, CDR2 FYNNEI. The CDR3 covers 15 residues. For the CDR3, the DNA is TGTGCCAGCGGGGGCAGTTCGGGGTTTGCTTCACCCCTCCACTTT. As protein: CASGGSSGFASPLHF. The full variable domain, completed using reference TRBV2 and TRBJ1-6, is EPEVTQTPSHQVTQMGQEVILRCVPISNHLYFYWYRQILGQKVEFLVSFYNNEISEKSEIFDDQFSVERPDGSNFTLKIRSTKLEDSAMYFCASGGSSGFASPLHFGNGTRLTVT.

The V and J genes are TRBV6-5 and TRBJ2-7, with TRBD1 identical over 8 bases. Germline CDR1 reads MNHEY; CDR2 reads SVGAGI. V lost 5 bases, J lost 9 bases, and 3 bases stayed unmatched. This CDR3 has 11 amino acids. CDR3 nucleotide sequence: TGTGCCAGCAGTCCCGGACAGGGGCAGTACTTC. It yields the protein CASSPGQGQYF.

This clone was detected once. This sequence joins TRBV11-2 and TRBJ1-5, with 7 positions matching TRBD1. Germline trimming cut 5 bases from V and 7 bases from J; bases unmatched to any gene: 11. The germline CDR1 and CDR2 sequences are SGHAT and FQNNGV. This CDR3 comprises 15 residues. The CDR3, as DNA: TGTGCCAGCAGCCAACTGACAGGGTATGGGCAGCCCCAGCATTTT. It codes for CASSQLTGYGQPQHF.

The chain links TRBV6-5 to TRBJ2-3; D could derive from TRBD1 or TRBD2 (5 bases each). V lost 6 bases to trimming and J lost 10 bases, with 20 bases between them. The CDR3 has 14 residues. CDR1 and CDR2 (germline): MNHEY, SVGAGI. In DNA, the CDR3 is TGTGCCAGCAGCTCGGGACCCTTCGTGGGGGCGCAGTATTTT. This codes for CASSSGPFVGAQYF.

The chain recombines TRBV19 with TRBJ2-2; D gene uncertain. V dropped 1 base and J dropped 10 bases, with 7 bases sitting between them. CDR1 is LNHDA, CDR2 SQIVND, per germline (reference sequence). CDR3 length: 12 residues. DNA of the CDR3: TGTGCCAGTAGTATAGGTCTCCCGGAGCTGTTTTTT. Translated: CASSIGLPELFF.

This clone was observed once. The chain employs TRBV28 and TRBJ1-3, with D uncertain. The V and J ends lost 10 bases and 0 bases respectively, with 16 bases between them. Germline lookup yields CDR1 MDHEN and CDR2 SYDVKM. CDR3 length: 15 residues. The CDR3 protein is CATLEGGSSGNTIYF. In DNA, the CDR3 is TGTGCCACCTTGGAGGGAGGGAGCTCTGGAAACACCATATATTTT. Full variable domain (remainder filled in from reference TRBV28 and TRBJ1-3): DVKVTQSSRYLVKRTGEKVFLECVQDMDHENMFWYRQDPGLGLRLIYFSYDVKMKEKGDIPEGYSVSREKKERFSLILESASTNQTSMYLCATLEGGSSGNTIYFGEGSWLTVV.

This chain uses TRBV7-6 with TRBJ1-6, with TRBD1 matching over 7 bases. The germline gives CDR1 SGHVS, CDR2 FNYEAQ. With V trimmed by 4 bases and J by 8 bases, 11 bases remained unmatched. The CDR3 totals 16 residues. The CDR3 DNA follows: TGTGCCAGCAGCTCCAGACAGGGAAGGGGATATTCACCCCTCCACTTT. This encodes CASSSRQGRGYSPLHF.